A single sample gave rise to the 26 T cell receptor beta chains below, sequenced in a study of T-cell memory formation after mild COVID-19. TCRdb processed the 5' RACE reads anew with MiXCR; each CDR3 protein has one entry. The sample comprises around 250,000 distinct CDR3 sequences, about 16% of which are singletons, and 2% to 2.5% rests with the top ten. Material: PBMCs or a T cell subset sorted from them (not recorded which). The source is an adult woman who had mild COVID-19 (a few samples of this study predate the infection). Cell type and time point are not known.

The table lists this clonotype with a few counts. The J gene is TRBJ2-5, the V gene TRBV5-1, with D perhaps matching TRBD2 (6 bases). The CDR3 has 14 amino acids. Germline values: CDR1 SGHRS, CDR2 YFSETQ. V lost 3 bases and J 5 bases, leaving 14 bases between the germline ends. CDR3 in amino acids: CASSSGTRLETQYF. The CDR3 DNA reads TGCGCCAGCAGCTCCGGGACTCGGTTGGAGACCCAGTACTTC.

This clonotype was found a few times. V is TRBV7-9 and J is TRBJ1-6; D gene uncertain. The germline V gene encodes CDR1 SEHNR and CDR2 FQNEAQ (reference sequence). The V end lost 1 base, the J end lost 5 bases, and 6 bases lay between the germline ends. This CDR3 has 14 amino acids. CDR3 DNA sequence: TGTGCCAGCAGCTTAGAGGCCAATAATTCACCCCTCCACTTT. Protein: CASSLEANNSPLHF.

The chain couples TRBV20-1 to TRBJ2-5, with D tentatively TRBD2 (6 bases). V lost 2 bases and J 1 base, leaving 11 bases between the germline ends. This CDR3 spans 14 amino acids. Germline lookup yields CDR1 DFQATT and CDR2 SNEGSKA (reference sequence). The chain's CDR3 is CSARRDSSQETQYF. The CDR3 coding sequence is TGCAGTGCTAGACGGGACTCGAGCCAAGAGACCCAGTACTTC.

Ten or more counts support this clonotype. The chain has TRBV6-5 and TRBJ2-2, with 10 positions matching TRBD1. The J segment lost 5 bases and the V segment lost 2 bases, leaving 2 bases of the junction unmatched. Germline V gene lookup returns CDR1 MNHEY and CDR2 SVGAGI. CDR3 size: 15 residues. The CDR3 loop is CASSYDRGLTGELFF. Here the CDR3 DNA reads TGTGCCAGCAGTTACGACAGGGGGCTTACCGGGGAGCTGTTTTTT.

This clonotype has only a few counts. This chain uses TRBV28 with TRBJ2-1, with 9 positions matching TRBD1. The CDR3 extends over 15 amino acids. Per germline, CDR1 MDHEN and CDR2 SYDVKM. The V gene end was trimmed by 5 bases and the J gene end by 7 bases; junction bases not matched to a gene: 9. CDR3 in amino acids: CASSLGTGKSNEQFF. DNA for the CDR3: TGTGCCAGCAGTCTTGGGACAGGGAAGAGTAATGAGCAGTTCTTC.

The chain links TRBV18 to TRBJ1-1; D gene unclear. This CDR3 has 14 amino acids. V was shortened by 3 bases and J by 1 base, with 9 bases between the two germline ends. Germline V gives CDR1 KGHSH, CDR2 LQKENI. The CDR3 reads CASSPIAKNTEAFF. For the CDR3, the DNA is TGTGCCAGCTCACCCATAGCAAAGAACACTGAAGCTTTCTTT.

This chain uses TRBV5-1 with TRBJ2-3, with D possibly being TRBD1 (6 bases). The length of the CDR3 is 16 residues. CDR1 is SGHRS, CDR2 YFSETQ, per germline. V lost 1 base and J 1 base, leaving 13 bases between the germline ends. This chain's CDR3 is CASSLKGAGGTDTQYF. Here the CDR3 DNA reads TGCGCCAGCAGCTTGAAAGGGGCAGGGGGCACAGATACGCAGTATTTT.

This clonotype was observed many times. This rearrangement joins TRBV5-1 to TRBJ2-1, with D possibly being TRBD2 (6 bases). The germline V gene has CDR1 SGHRS and CDR2 YFSETQ. Trimming stripped 3 bases from V and 5 bases from J, with 18 bases between. CDR3 length: 16 residues. The CDR3 DNA sequence: TGCGCCAGCAGCTCCCTCGGGCGGGGAGGTAACAATGAGCAGTTCTTC. Residues: CASSSLGRGGNNEQFF.

The CDR3: CAISEATNRAGKAYEQYF. For the CDR3, the DNA is TGTGCCATCAGTGAGGCAACGAATCGGGCAGGGAAAGCCTACGAGCAGTACTTC. The gene calls are TRBV10-3 and TRBJ2-7; weak D call: TRBD1 (5 bases). From germline, CDR1 is ENHRY and CDR2 SYGVKD. The V gene lost 2 bases and the J gene lost 2 bases, with 22 bases spanning the gap. The CDR3 contains 18 residues.

Only a few counts were recorded for this clonotype. The chain couples TRBV11-1 to TRBJ2-7; weak D call: TRBD1 (6 bases). Germline CDR1 and CDR2: SGHAT and FQDESV (reference sequence). The CDR3 is made up of 13 amino acids. Trimming shortened V by 5 bases and J by 5 bases, and 13 bases separated the two germline ends. The CDR3: CASSHNRANEQYF. The DNA for the CDR3 is TGTGCCAGCAGCCATAACAGGGCCAACGAGCAGTACTTC. Filled out from reference TRBV11-1 and TRBJ2-7, the complete variable domain reads EAEVAQSPRYKITEKSQAVAFWCDPISGHATLYWYRQILGQGPELLVQFQDESVVDDSQLPKDRFSAERLKGVDSTLKIQPAELGDSAMYLCASSHNRANEQYFGPGTRLTVT.

In its sample, this clonotype was seen a few times. The DNA of the CDR3 is TGTGCCAGTGGGAGTCCACACGCGATGAACACTGAAGCTTTCTTT. It yields the protein CASGSPHAMNTEAFF. This chain connects TRBV6-5 to TRBJ1-1, with D unclear. Germline-derived CDR1 and CDR2 are MNHEY and SVGAGI. Trimming took 9 bases from V and 0 from J, leaving 17 bases between them. The CDR3 covers 15 residues.

This chain connects TRBV5-6 to TRBJ1-1; a weak D match, TRBD1 (5 bases). Trimming shortened V by 6 bases and J by 0 bases, and 15 bases separated the two germline ends. Germline lookup yields CDR1 SGHDT and CDR2 YYEEEE. The CDR3 runs 15 residues. The chain's CDR3 is CASTRRGGMNTEAFF. The CDR3 DNA sequence: TGTGCCAGCACCCGTAGGGGAGGTATGAACACTGAAGCTTTCTTT.

This clonotype was detected a few times. This chain joins TRBV29-1 and TRBJ2-7, with 9 bases identical to TRBD1. The ends lost 8 bases at V and 4 bases at J; junction bases unmatched: 15. Looked up from germline, CDR1 is SQVTM and CDR2 is ANQGSEA. The CDR3 runs 15 residues. The DNA of the CDR3 is TGCAGCCCGGGACAGGGTTTCGGGTCGTCTTACGAGCAGTACTTC. Amino acid sequence: CSPGQGFGSSYEQYF.

The count of this clonotype is one. A much larger clonotype is one base distant, so this may be a read error. The chain links TRBV3-1 to TRBJ2-5; D call uncertain. From germline, CDR1 is LGHDT and CDR2 YNNKEL (reference sequence). The CDR3 loop spans 15 amino acids. Trimming cost V 4 bases and J 7 bases, with 19 bases left between them. This CDR3 reads CASSRANHGIRTQYF. In DNA form, the CDR3 reads TGTGCCAGCAGCCGCGCCAATCATGGGATCAGGACCCAGTACTTC.

This clonotype was recorded a few times. The J gene is TRBJ2-1, the V gene TRBV7-8; D not certain. The CDR3 runs to 14 residues. Germline lookup yields CDR1 SGHVS and CDR2 FQNEAQ. The V and J ends lost 1 base and 4 bases respectively, with 8 bases between them. The CDR3 region has the DNA TGTGCCAGCAGCTTAGAGTATCCGTACAATGAGCAGTTCTTC. Its protein is CASSLEYPYNEQFF.

This clonotype occurred a few times. The chain links TRBV6-1 to TRBJ1-1; maybe TRBD1 (5 bases). Germline loops: CDR1 MNHNS, CDR2 SASEGT. V was trimmed by 1 base and J by 1 base, leaving 16 bases between them. The CDR3 spans 17 residues. CDR3 sequence reads: CASSEDSEGYANTEAFF. CDR3 nucleotide sequence: TGTGCCAGCAGTGAAGATTCCGAGGGGTATGCGAACACTGAAGCTTTCTTT.

Note on this clonotype: The junction shows a germline mismatch at one end, possibly a read error. V usage is TRBV7-9 and J usage is TRBJ1-2; 9 bases map to TRBD1. CDR1 and CDR2 (germline): SEHNR, FQNEAQ (reference sequence). The CDR3 runs 14 residues. In DNA form, the CDR3 reads TGTGCCAGCAGCTTAGAGGACAGGGGTAATGGCTACTCCTTC. Translation: CASSLEDRGNGYSF.

The genes are TRBV6-6 and TRBJ1-1, with a weak D call TRBD1 (6 bases). This CDR3 contains 14 residues. V shed 11 bases and J shed 6 bases, with 22 bases lying between them. CDR1 and CDR2 (germline): MNHNY, SVGAGI (reference sequence). The CDR3 loop reads CAGSGALGSSEAFF. Here the CDR3 DNA reads TGTGCCGGCTCGGGGGCCCTCGGCTCCTCTGAAGCTTTCTTT.

The chain recombines TRBV12-3 or TRBV12-4 with TRBJ2-1, with 8 bases lining up with TRBD2. V lost 8 bases and J lost 2; bases outside the gene matches: 11. CDR3 length: 16 amino acids. CDR3 nucleotide sequence: TGTGCCAGCTCCCCAACGGGGGGGGGGGCCTACAATGAGCAGTTCTTC. Protein: CASSPTGGGAYNEQFF.

This clonotype has more than one count but fewer than ten. J is TRBJ2-1 and V is TRBV7-2, with TRBD2 matching over 11 bases. V trimming: 3 bases; J trimming: 0 bases; junction bases outside the gene matches: 10. Germline lookup yields CDR1 SGHTA and CDR2 FQGNSA. The CDR3 loop spans 19 amino acids. In nucleotides, the CDR3 is TGTGCCAGCAGCTTCGGGGCTAGCGGGGGGCGTAGCTCCTACAATGAGCAGTTCTTC. This gives the protein CASSFGASGGRSSYNEQFF.

This clonotype was seen repeatedly, ten times or more. The rearrangement links TRBV20-1 to TRBJ2-3; the match to TRBD1 covers 8 bases. With 2 bases clipped from V and 3 bases from J, the junction kept 7 bases outside the gene matches. The CDR3 runs 15 residues. Germline V gene lookup returns CDR1 DFQATT and CDR2 SNEGSKA (reference sequence). The CDR3, as DNA: TGCAGTGCTAGACTCGACAGGGGAGGTACAGATACGCAGTATTTT. Translation gives CSARLDRGGTDTQYF.

This chain links TRBV5-1 with TRBJ1-1, with D hard to call. The V gene's germline CDR1 is SGHRS and CDR2 YFSETQ. The CDR3 is made up of 12 amino acids. V lost 10 bases to trimming and J lost 7 bases, with 17 bases between them. The CDR3 DNA follows: TGCGCCCCCCCAGCTGATGGACGTGAAGCTTTCTTT. Its protein is CAPPADGREAFF.

The gene calls are TRBV12-3 or TRBV12-4 and TRBJ2-1, with D maybe TRBD2 (6 bases). V gave up 6 bases and J gave up 5 bases, with 14 bases separating them. The length of the CDR3 is 14 residues. The CDR3: CASSPSSGHNEQFF. The CDR3 coding sequence is TGTGCCAGCAGCCCGTCGAGCGGGCACAATGAGCAGTTCTTC.

The V gene is TRBV20-1, the J gene TRBJ2-5; 10 nucleotides agree with TRBD2. The germline CDR1 and CDR2 sequences are DFQATT and SNEGSKA (reference sequence). With V trimmed by 6 bases and J by 2 bases, 6 bases remained unmatched. This CDR3 has 14 residues. The CDR3: CSARIAGGQETQYF. The CDR3 bases are TGCAGTGCCCGCATAGCGGGGGGACAAGAGACCCAGTACTTC.

The chain employs TRBV4-1 and TRBJ2-2; a possible D gene is TRBD2 (5 bases). V was cut by 0 bases and J by 7 bases, with 18 bases left in between. This CDR3 spans 17 amino acids. Germline V CDR1 and CDR2: MGHRA, YSYEKL. This chain's CDR3 is CASSQDWDSARVGELFF. The CDR3 nucleotides read TGCGCCAGCAGCCAAGATTGGGATAGCGCGAGGGTCGGGGAGCTGTTTTTT.

This clonotype has ten or more counts. The chain is built from TRBV5-1 and TRBJ2-1; 12 bases line up with TRBD2. The germline gives CDR1 SGHRS, CDR2 YFSETQ. The CDR3 totals 16 residues. As DNA, the CDR3 is TGCGCTTCTACCGGGGGACTAGCGGGCGTCTACAATGAGCAGTTCTTC. Translating gives CASTGGLAGVYNEQFF.